Following are 8 T cell receptor beta chains from one sample sequenced in a study of T cell changes during pregnancy in multiple sclerosis. Sequencing was performed with immunoSEQ multiplex PCR; in TCRdb, only in-frame clones are kept and a portion is missing. Seen here are 40,000 to 55,000 clones, roughly 88% observed once, and the top ten hold around 1.6%. This material consisted of peripheral blood, taken in the first trimester of pregnancy. These receptors all come from a female donor in good health, enrolled as a control in a pregnancy study.

The rearrangement links TRBV11-3 to TRBJ2-7; 8 nucleotides agree with TRBD1. V shed 3 bases, J shed 5 bases, and the junction held 3 bases outside the gene matches. Looked up from germline, CDR1 is SGHNT and CDR2 is YENEEA. This CDR3 is 13 amino acids long. CDR3 amino acids: CASSFRTGNEQYF. The CDR3 bases are TGTGCCAGCAGCTTCCGGACAGGGAACGAGCAGTACTTC.

The rearrangement uses TRBV28 and TRBJ2-1; 8 nucleotides match TRBD2. The CDR3 has 17 residues. Germline lookup yields CDR1 MDHEN and CDR2 SYDVKM. V lost 1 base to trimming and J lost 1 base; unmatched junction nucleotides: 6. The CDR3 protein is CASSLFPSGRSYNEQFF. CDR3 nucleotide sequence: TGTGCCAGCAGTTTATTTCCTAGCGGGCGTTCCTACAATGAGCAGTTCTTC.

Comments on this clone: The same CDR3 arises from other DNA sequences in this sample as well. The chain joins TRBV19 to TRBJ1-1, with TRBD1 as a possible D gene (6 bases). This CDR3 contains 14 residues. Trimming left V 4 bases short and J 0 bases short, with 9 bases between. The germline CDR1 and CDR2 sequences are LNHDA and SQIVND (reference sequence). DNA of the CDR3: TGTGCCAGTAGTACAGGACAGATGAACACTGAAGCTTTCTTT. Its protein is CASSTGQMNTEAFF. The full variable domain, in which reference TRBV19 and TRBJ1-1 provide the parts outside the CDR3, is DGGITQSPKYLFRKEGQNVTLSCEQNLNHDAMYWYRQDPGQGLRLIYYSQIVNDFQKGDIAEGYSVSREKKESFPLTVTSAQKNPTAFYLCASSTGQMNTEAFFGQGTRLTVV.

CDR3 amino acids: CASSEDSNYGYTF. In DNA form, the CDR3 reads TGCGCCAGCAGTGAGGACAGTAACTATGGCTACACCTTC. The chain uses TRBV10-1 and TRBJ1-2, with D perhaps matching TRBD1 (5 bases). Trimming stripped 2 bases from V and 1 base from J, with 5 bases between. Germline CDR1 is WNHNN and CDR2 is SYGVQD (reference sequence). The CDR3 is 13 amino acids.

The chain is built from TRBV6-5 and TRBJ2-3, with D possibly matching TRBD1 (6 bases). V dropped 5 bases and J dropped 9 bases, with 15 bases sitting between them. From germline, CDR1 is MNHEY and CDR2 SVGAGI. The CDR3 is made up of 13 amino acids. CDR3 nucleotide sequence: TGTGCCAGCAGTGCGGAGCCACAGGGAACGCAGTATTTT. This translates into CASSAEPQGTQYF.

The V and J genes are TRBV7-2 and TRBJ1-1; tentatively, D is TRBD1 (6 bases). In germline, CDR1 is SGHTA, CDR2 FQGNSA. The CDR3 is 17 amino acids. Trimming shortened V by 1 base and J by 4 bases, and 19 bases separated the two germline ends. CDR3 nucleotide sequence: TGTGCCAGCAGCTTAGTGGGCGGGGGGCGGAGGGGCACTGAAGCTTTCTTT. Protein sequence: CASSLVGGGRRGTEAFF. Filled out from reference TRBV7-2 and TRBJ1-1, the complete variable domain reads GAGVSQSPSNKVTEKGKDVELRCDPISGHTALYWYRQSLGQGLEFLIYFQGNSAPDKSGLPSDRFSAERTGGSVSTLTIQRTQQEDSAVYLCASSLVGGGRRGTEAFFGQGTRLTVV.

This chain uses TRBV11-2 with TRBJ1-2, with TRBD1 matching 7 bases. J was trimmed by 2 bases and V by 4 bases; bases with no gene match: 4. CDR1 is SGHAT, CDR2 FQNNGV, per germline. There are 14 residues in the CDR3. CDR3 sequence (DNA): TGTGCCAGCAGCTCGATCAGGGGGAACTATGGCTACACCTTC. As protein: CASSSIRGNYGYTF. The full variable domain, its missing parts supplied by reference TRBV11-2 and TRBJ1-2, is EAGVAQSPRYKIIEKRQSVAFWCNPISGHATLYWYQQILGQGPKLLIQFQNNGVVDDSQLPKDRFSAERLKGVDSTLKIQPAKLEDSAVYLCASSSIRGNYGYTFGSGTRLTVV.

V gene TRBV19 combines with J gene TRBJ2-1; 14 positions agree with TRBD2. From germline, CDR1 is LNHDA and CDR2 SQIVND (reference sequence). This CDR3 is 20 amino acids long. With V trimmed by 6 bases and J by 8 bases, 21 bases remained unmatched. CDR3 amino acids: CASSPFPGTSGGGGKDEQFF. The CDR3 region has the DNA TGTGCCAGTAGCCCCTTCCCCGGGACTAGCGGGGGAGGGGGCAAAGATGAGCAGTTCTTC.